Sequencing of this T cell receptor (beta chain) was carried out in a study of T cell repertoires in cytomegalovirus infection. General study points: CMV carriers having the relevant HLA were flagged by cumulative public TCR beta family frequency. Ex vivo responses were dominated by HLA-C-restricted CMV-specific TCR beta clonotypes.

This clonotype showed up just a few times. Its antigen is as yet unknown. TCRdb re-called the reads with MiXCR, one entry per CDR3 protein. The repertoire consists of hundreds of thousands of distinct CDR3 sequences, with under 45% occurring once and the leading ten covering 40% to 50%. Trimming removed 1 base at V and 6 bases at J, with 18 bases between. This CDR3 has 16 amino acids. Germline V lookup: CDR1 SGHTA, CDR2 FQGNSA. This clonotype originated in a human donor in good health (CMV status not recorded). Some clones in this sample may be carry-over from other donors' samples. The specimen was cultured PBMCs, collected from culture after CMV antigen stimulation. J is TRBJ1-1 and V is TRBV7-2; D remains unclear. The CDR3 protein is CASSLVVTSSGAEAFF. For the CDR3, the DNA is TGTGCCAGCAGCTTAGTTGTGACCTCTTCTGGGGCTGAAGCTTTCTTT.